This TCR beta chain was sequenced in a study of shared clonotypes between healthy human individuals. CDR3 size: 13 residues. Germline V lookup: CDR1 SGHTA, CDR2 FQGTGA. Trimming removed 3 bases from V and 5 bases from J; junction bases left unmatched: 1. As for this clone: Antigen: not known.

Study conclusions and caveats: Approximately 5.4% of naive CD4 clonotypes were common to a handful of donors.

An assay was performed, and its level was deep. Using immunoSEQ multiplex PCR, the repertoire was profiled, and TCRdb retains in-frame clones only, with some absent. This table has over a million clones, 96% appearing once. The clonotype originates from a man in his thirties or forties in good health. Sequenced material: naive CD4+ T cells sorted from blood. The subset denotes: CD45RA+ positively selected. The V and J genes are TRBV7-3 and TRBJ2-1; 7 bases map to TRBD1. In DNA, the CDR3 is TGTGCCAGCAGCTTGGGACAGAACAATGAGCAGTTCTTC. It encodes CASSLGQNNEQFF. The variable domain in full, completed from reference TRBV7-3 and TRBJ2-1, reads GAGVSQTPSNKVTEKGKYVELRCDPISGHTALYWYRQSLGQGPEFLIYFQGTGAADDSGLPNDRFFAVRPEGSVSTLKIQRTERGDSAVYLCASSLGQNNEQFFGPGTRLTVL.